This T cell receptor beta chain is from a study of early T cells in non-severe SARS-CoV-2 infection. Across the whole study: Unsorted whole blood bulk RNA was sequenced, with unpaired chains.

This clonotype was counted many times. The target antigen is unknown. Molecules of cDNA were individually given unique molecular identifiers that were attached to them. TCRdb fed the 5' RACE reads into MiXCR, producing one record per CDR3 protein. In the table there are more than 25,000 distinct CDR3 sequences, around 5.4% of which are singletons. Study outcomes and limitations: VDJdb matches were skewed toward anti-spike CD8 T cell responses.

Trimming removed 6 bases from V and 6 bases from J; junction bases left unmatched: 3. The CDR3 covers 14 residues. Germline-derived CDR1 and CDR2 are MNHNS and SASEGT. This rearrangement joins TRBV6-1 to TRBJ2-2, with 11 positions matching TRBD1. The receptor comes from an adult who was a healthcare worker with PCR-confirmed SARS-CoV-2 infection or an uninfected control (not recorded which). Source material: whole blood. The CDR3 sequence: CASRPGQGAGELFF. DNA for the CDR3: TGTGCCAGCAGACCGGGACAGGGGGCCGGGGAGCTGTTTTTT.